This T cell receptor (beta chain) was retrieved from a study of early stage breast cancer tumors. In the study overall: Most invasive tumors, about 75% of the 16, were ER+/PR+/HER2-. Seven or eight ER+/PR+/HER2- tumors were invasive ductal; a few were invasive lobular. Study-level points and caveats: Comparing each tissue with blood distinguished tumor from normal in about 85% of the 16 patients.

Comment on this clone: Its antigen is currently unknown.

Repertoires were generated with immunoSEQ multiplex PCR, while TCRdb's copy carries only in-frame clones and drops some. The repertoire consists of almost 55,000 clones, with about 89% occurring once and the leading ten covering around 4.7%. Germline CDR1 SGHTA, CDR2 FQGTGA. V lost 1 base and J 1 base, leaving 6 bases between the germline ends. The length of the CDR3 is 14 residues. Sequenced material: blood. This sequence originates from a person aged 65-85 years with breast cancer. The V gene is TRBV7-3, the J gene TRBJ2-3; D gene unclear. CDR3 in DNA: TGTGCCAGCAGCTTAAGTATCGGCACAGATACGCAGTATTTT. It translates to CASSLSIGTDTQYF.